This record concerns one T cell receptor (beta chain) sequence. Its target antigen remains unknown. The data were taken from a study of CXCR3-negative and CXCR3-positive naive CD8 T cells (dated by TCRdb to the late 2010s). Regarding the complete study: In total, approximately 130 million TRB reads were obtained, or roughly 1.5 +/- 0.3 million reads per library. Diversity and physicochemical repertoire analyses covered roughly ten donors pooled from two independent experiments. TRBV-TRBJ cluster analysis included naive subsets from about 5 donors and memory cells from 3 donors. What the study reported, not specific to this receptor: Similar TRBV-TRBJ usage was shown by naive CXCR3-negative and CXCR3-positive cells from the same donor, whereas distinct patterns were shown by memory cells. Because surface CD5, which is linked to self-reactivity in mice, was comparable between the naive subsets, TCR interaction strength was also inferred from the physicochemical properties of TRB CDR3s. Both naive subsets had comparably high repertoire diversity, while memory CD8+ T cells had much lower repertoire diversity. Freshly isolated PBMCs were used for most assays because CXCR3 expression went down partially after cryopreservation. Compared with CXCR3-negative naive cells, CXCR3-positive naive cells had TRB CDR3s with higher hydrophobicity (lower Kidera factor 4), lower energy, and higher strength and volume indices.

Sequencing took place on a NextSeq 550. The Human TCR Profiling Kit (MiLaboratory) was used to make UMI-labeled 5' RACE TRB cDNA libraries. The full amount of extracted RNA was used for cDNA synthesis, and the full amount of resulting cDNA was used for PCR amplification. Libraries were prepared in parallel with an identical number of PCR cycles. The published analysis was carried out like this. With a requirement of at least two reads per UMI, MIGEC and MiXCR extracted about 50,000 +/- 10,000 unique UMI-labeled TRB cDNA molecules per library. On average, 40,000 +/- 10,000 functional in-frame TRB CDR3 nucleotide clonotypes lacking stop codons were found per library. After each sample was downsampled to 5000 UMI-labeled TRB molecules, VDJtools was used to calculate diversity metrics such as normalized Shannon-Wiener and Chao1. VDJtools was used to calculate clonotype-size-weighted physicochemical properties of the central five CDR3 residues, namely interaction energy, strength, volume and Kidera factor 4. TCRdb reprocessed the reads and lists each CDR3 protein sequence as a single entry, with no DNA. The authors' filters were not applied to this entry. The record for this sample contains about 130,000 distinct CDR3 sequences. Together, the top ten hold around 0.44% of the sample.

From the cysteine through the phenylalanine, the CDR3 covers 13 amino acids. Only the protein is available. Taken from the germline V gene (reference sequence), the CDR1 and CDR2 loops are SEHNR and FQNEAQ. Each CD8+ T cell subset was flow-sorted in triplicate, with 300,000 cells per subset placed directly into RLT lysis buffer. Naive CD8+ T cells were defined stringently as CD45RO-CCR7+CD27+CD95- to exclude memory contaminants. Using standard density gradient centrifugation, peripheral blood mononuclear cells were isolated from buffy coats. Naive CXCR3-negative and CXCR3-positive CD8+ T cells were flow-sorted using a FACSAria III. An RNeasy Mini Kit was used to extract total RNA from the sorted cells.

The sequence links TRBV7-9 to TRBJ2-3; TCRdb indicates TRBD2, and absent DNA this call remains unverified. The TCR sequence derives from a human donor in good health. Some clones in this sample may be carry-over from other donors' samples. Sequences were obtained from naive CXCR3+ CD8+ T cells from blood. The sample's cell subset or site label is to be understood as: CD45RO-CCR7+CD27+CD95- naive CD8+ T cells expressing CXCR3 (TNR3+). The CDR3 protein sequence reads: CASSSPLTDTQYF.